The clone carrying this T cell receptor (beta chain) was seen a single time. Germline lookup yields CDR1 MNHEY and CDR2 SVGAGI. V was cut by 7 bases and J by 0 bases, with 12 bases left in between. CDR3 size: 14 residues. The data originate from a study of blood T cell repertoires in COVID-19. Across the study: Donors in the United States, Italy and Spain gave samples during acute or convalescent COVID-19.

Authors' processing steps: Nucleated cell number was recorded as an estimate derived from reference gene primer amplification. Clones were read by immunoSEQ multiplex PCR, and TCRdb kept only the in-frame ones, dropping some. The V and J calls and the clone size are those of that table, but D and trimming were determined from the DNA. Here the sample spans some 17,000 clones, 87% being singletons. The chain is built from TRBV6-5 and TRBJ1-1; D uncertain. Sequences were obtained from peripheral blood. This receptor was taken from a man aged 45 to 65 with active COVID-19. As DNA, the CDR3 is TGTGCCAGCACCCAGACTAATATGAACACTGAAGCTTTCTTT. Protein sequence: CASTQTNMNTEAFF.